The clone carrying this TCR beta chain was observed many times. Its antigen remains unidentified. The data were obtained in a study of T cells in Graves' hyperthyroidism and ophthalmopathy. Looking at the study overall: Peripheral blood sampling occurred at initial diagnosis, before any treatment. Study findings and constraints: Clonotypes that were expanded in thyroid above 0.001 mostly appeared in blood too.

The authors took PBMCs from 10 ml fresh peripheral blood. V shed 5 bases and J shed 8 bases, with 22 bases lying between them. Germline V gives CDR1 SGHTA, CDR2 FQGTGA. CDR3 length: 16 residues. TCR beta CDR3 regions were amplified from RNA transcripts. The TCR CDR3 first-round RT-PCR relied on the HTBI primer set. TCRdb recomputed calls from the multiplex PCR reads with MiXCR, one row per CDR3 protein. Counted here are 200,000 to 250,000 distinct CDR3 sequences, roughly 15% occurring once; the ten biggest clones make up 28%. The rearrangement joins TRBV7-3 to TRBJ2-1, with D possibly TRBD1 on 6 matching bases. The sample comprised blood. The TCR was taken from a woman aged 18-29 years with Graves' ophthalmopathy. CDR3 loop: CASSPQGLKAGHEQFF. The CDR3 DNA is TGTGCCAGCAGCCCGCAGGGGTTAAAGGCGGGCCATGAGCAGTTCTTC. Full variable domain (outside the CDR3, taken from reference TRBV7-3 and TRBJ2-1): GAGVSQTPSNKVTEKGKYVELRCDPISGHTALYWYRQSLGQGPEFLIYFQGTGAADDSGLPNDRFFAVRPEGSVSTLKIQRTERGDSAVYLCASSPQGLKAGHEQFFGPGTRLTVL.